The clone carrying this T cell receptor (beta chain) occurred a few times. Its target is not known. The V gene's germline CDR1 is SQVTM and CDR2 ANQGSEA. Trimming removed 8 bases at V and 0 bases at J, with 10 bases between. This CDR3 spans 12 amino acids. The source of the sample is a study of beta chain features in type 1 diabetes. Background on the study: Over all samples combined, 90 million to 140 million sorted cells were examined. Study-level findings and limits: Junctions at VDJ sites from type 1 diabetes patients had fewer insertions and more deletions.

cDNA synthesis used the whole RNA isolate, giving expressed TCRB sequences. Sequencing used immunoSEQ multiplex PCR; TCRdb keeps in-frame clones, though not all of them. The table lists approximately 200,000 clones, more than 9% of them singletons, with 0.03% to 0.04% in the top ten. CD4+ naive, central memory, regulatory and stem cell-like memory cells were sorted via CD45RO/CCR7/CD25/CD127/CD95/CD27. The sequence derives from a woman younger than 35 in good health. The rearrangement joins TRBV29-1 to TRBJ1-1, with unresolved D. The sample taken for sequencing was naive CD4+ T cells from blood. The CDR3 loop reads CSLREVNTEAFF. The CDR3 DNA is TGCAGCCTAAGGGAGGTGAACACTGAAGCTTTCTTT. Together with reference TRBV29-1 and TRBJ1-1, the CDR3 gives the full variable domain: SAVISQKPSRDICQRGTSLTIQCQVDSQVTMMFWYRQQPGQSLTLIATANQGSEATYESGFVIDKFPISRPNLTFSTLTVSNMSPEDSSIYLCSLREVNTEAFFGQGTRLTVV.